The clone carrying this T cell receptor beta chain was seen a few times. The antigen remains unidentified. By 5'RACE template switching, TCR cDNA was produced, with a universal primer site and UMIs added in the process. TCRdb re-called the 5' RACE reads with MiXCR, one entry per CDR3 protein. The data contain 320,000 or so distinct CDR3 sequences, 8.1% of them singletons. Germline V gene data show CDR1 as MNHEY and CDR2 as SVGEGT. Trimming removed 4 bases from V and 3 bases from J, with 10 bases in between. CDR3 size: 13 residues. This sample stems from a study of T cells after yellow fever vaccination. Study-level findings and limits: By day 5 rather than day 15, the secondary response had peaked, though it was weaker. Primary-vaccination clones mostly resurfaced post-booster (nearly 97% CD4, just under 90% CD8).

Sequencing was performed on PBMCs, taken around 45 days after the first yellow fever vaccination. The chain has TRBV6-2 or TRBV6-3 and TRBJ2-7, with D hard to call. This clonotype was obtained from a man aged 18 to 30 who received the YFV17D yellow fever vaccine. CDR3 nucleotide sequence: TGTGCCAGCAGTTGGACGGAAGACTACGAGCAGTACTTC. It encodes CASSWTEDYEQYF.